The T cell receptor (beta chain) under discussion was sequenced for a study of T cell responses to AZD1222 COVID-19 vaccine. Overall study results and limits: Across the whole spike, CD4 TCRs peaked at regions 160-218 and 743-854.

This clone was seen only once. The antigen is undetermined. The method was immunoSEQ multiplex PCR; TCRdb's version includes in-frame clones alone and lacks a portion of them. The sample yields around 150,000 clones, around nine tenths seen once. In germline, CDR1 is MDHEN, CDR2 SYDVKM. This CDR3 spans 14 amino acids. The V and J ends lost 1 base and 2 bases respectively, with 7 bases between them. V and J are TRBV28 and TRBJ2-3; D uncertain. The sequenced sample was peripheral blood, obtained on day 0 of AZD1222 vaccination. This TCR was sampled from an adult in good health. CDR3 sequence: CASSLFLNTDTQYF. DNA for the CDR3: TGTGCCAGCAGTTTATTCTTGAACACAGATACGCAGTATTTT.